These 23 T cell receptor beta chains were all obtained from the same sample, sequenced in a study of early T cells in non-severe SARS-CoV-2 infection. Using its own MiXCR run on the 5' RACE reads, TCRdb lists one record per CDR3 protein. The sample yields over 9,000 distinct CDR3 sequences, over 4% seen once. Sequencing used whole blood. The receptors stem from an adult who was a healthcare worker with PCR-confirmed SARS-CoV-2 infection or an uninfected control (not recorded which).

Sample share makes this clonotype medium-sized. This chain links TRBV7-2 with TRBJ2-7; D gene unclear. Trimming removed 4 bases from V and 6 bases from J, with 10 bases in between. Germline lookup yields CDR1 SGHTA and CDR2 FQGNSA. CDR3 size: 12 residues. The DNA of the CDR3 is TGTGCCAGCAGCTATTACGGAGCCGAGCAGTACTTC. Its protein is CASSYYGAEQYF.

This clonotype was recorded many times. The gene calls are TRBV7-8 and TRBJ2-1, with D maybe TRBD2 (6 bases). There are 16 residues in the CDR3. From germline, CDR1 is SGHVS and CDR2 FQNEAQ. Trimming cost V 0 bases and J 0 bases, with 9 bases left between them. The CDR3 loop reads CASSLAGLSSYNEQFF. The CDR3 DNA sequence: TGTGCCAGCAGCTTAGCGGGACTTAGCTCCTACAATGAGCAGTTCTTC.

This clonotype was recorded at least ten times. The chain carries TRBV18 and TRBJ1-4; D is unresolved. Germline CDR1 reads KGHSH; CDR2 reads LQKENI. With 3 bases removed from V and 0 bases from J, the gap between germline ends came to 11 bases. The length of the CDR3 is 16 residues. The CDR3 coding sequence is TGTGCCAGCTCACCCTCGGCCATAGCAACTAATGAAAAACTGTTTTTT. It yields the protein CASSPSAIATNEKLFF.

This clonotype was counted at least ten times. V is TRBV12-3 or TRBV12-4 and J is TRBJ1-1, with 7 nucleotides matching TRBD1. The V and J ends lost 4 bases and 5 bases, in that order; junction bases with no gene match: 7. The CDR3 loop spans 14 amino acids. The CDR3 region is CASSSDRVGTEAFF. DNA of the CDR3: TGTGCCAGCAGTTCCGACAGGGTAGGGACTGAAGCTTTCTTT.

This clonotype is medium-sized (0.01 to 0.1%). The chain joins TRBV6-1 to TRBJ2-7; D might be TRBD2 (5 bases). The length of the CDR3 is 15 residues. Trimming removed 0 bases from V and 6 bases from J, with 15 bases in between. Germline values: CDR1 MNHNS, CDR2 SASEGT. The CDR3 is CASSEAHREVGEQYF. CDR3 nucleotides: TGTGCCAGCAGTGAAGCGCACCGGGAAGTTGGCGAGCAGTACTTC.

This clonotype occurred many times. The chain links TRBV20-1 to TRBJ2-3; possible D gene TRBD1, 8 bases. The ends were cut back, 4 bases at V and 4 bases at J, with 21 bases in the middle. The CDR3 loop spans 16 amino acids. CDR1 is DFQATT and CDR2 is SNEGSKA in the germline V gene (reference sequence). The CDR3 region has the DNA TGCAGTGCTACGACCGTACAGGGGGGGGTTTCAGATACGCAGTATTTT. Translation gives CSATTVQGGVSDTQYF.

This clonotype was counted between two and nine times. The chain uses TRBV20-1 and TRBJ2-5, with TRBD1 matching 7 bases. From germline, CDR1 is DFQATT and CDR2 SNEGSKA (reference sequence). The CDR3 has 13 amino acids. In DNA form, the CDR3 reads TGCAGCCTACTCTTACAGGGGAAAGAGACCCAGTACTTC. This encodes CSLLLQGKETQYF.

This clonotype occurred a few times. The chain links TRBV5-1 to TRBJ2-1; 13 bases align to TRBD2. Germline CDR1 SGHRS, CDR2 YFSETQ. The length of the CDR3 is 16 residues. V lost 4 bases to trimming and J lost 3 bases; unmatched junction nucleotides: 4. The CDR3 reads CASSAGTSGDYNEQFF. CDR3 nucleotide sequence: TGCGCCAGCAGCGCGGGGACTAGCGGGGACTACAATGAGCAGTTCTTC.

The table lists this clonotype with a few counts. The rearrangement uses TRBV6-1 and TRBJ1-1; D is ambiguous. Germline CDR1 is MNHNS and CDR2 is SASEGT. The CDR3 runs to 12 residues. Trimming removed 3 bases at V and 4 bases at J, with 6 bases between. The CDR3 DNA reads as TGTGCCAGCAGTGAGTGGGGCACTGAAGCTTTCTTT. Amino acids: CASSEWGTEAFF.

The chain carries TRBV7-2 and TRBJ1-3; the D is unclear. Deletions cut 3 bases from V and 1 base from J, with 10 bases between. The germline V gene has CDR1 SGHTA and CDR2 FQGNSA. The CDR3 has 15 residues. CDR3 bases: TGTGCCAGCAGCTTGGGCGGGCGTTCTGGAAACACCATATATTTT. Protein product: CASSLGGRSGNTIYF.

This clonotype showed up just a few times. The CDR3, as DNA: TGTGCCATCAGTGATGGGTGGTATTCGGGGGACGAGCAGTACTTC. Translated, it gives CAISDGWYSGDEQYF. This chain joins TRBV10-3 and TRBJ2-7; tentatively, D is TRBD2 (6 bases). The CDR3 length is 15 residues. V was trimmed by 3 bases and J by 5 bases, leaving 17 bases between them. The germline gives CDR1 ENHRY, CDR2 SYGVKD.

This clonotype was counted many times. The chain uses TRBV6-2 or TRBV6-3 and TRBJ2-2; D gene ambiguous. This CDR3 comprises 15 residues. V was cut by 2 bases and J by 5 bases, with 12 bases left in between. Germline V lookup: CDR1 MNHEY, CDR2 SVGEGT. CDR3 in DNA: TGTGCCAGCAGTTACGGGCCCGGCCGAACCGGGGAGCTGTTTTTT. Protein product: CASSYGPGRTGELFF.

This clonotype was found many times. CDR3 sequence (DNA): TGTGCCAGCAGTGAGTCCACGGGAAGGGAGCAGTTCTTC. Protein sequence: CASSESTGREQFF. The chain employs TRBV6-1 and TRBJ2-1, with a possible D match to TRBD2 (5 bases). V was shortened by 3 bases and J by 10 bases, with 13 bases between the two germline ends. The CDR3 is made up of 13 amino acids. In germline, CDR1 is MNHNS, CDR2 SASEGT.

This clonotype was seen at least ten times. The chain carries TRBV20-1 and TRBJ2-2, with 8 bases aligning to TRBD1. CDR3 length equals 16 residues. J gave up 4 bases and V 0 bases, and 7 bases lay outside the gene matches. Germline CDR1 is DFQATT and CDR2 is SNEGSKA (reference sequence). The CDR3 sequence is CSARDPDRAVTGELFF. CDR3 nucleotides: TGCAGTGCTAGAGATCCGGACAGGGCGGTCACCGGGGAGCTGTTTTTT.

This clonotype is medium-sized (0.01 to 0.1%) within its sample. V gene TRBV18 combines with J gene TRBJ1-1, with D unresolved. Trimming stripped 0 bases from V and 4 bases from J, with 15 bases between. Germline CDR1 and CDR2: KGHSH and LQKENI. The CDR3 sequence is 16 residues long. This chain's CDR3 is CASSPPLGGMGTEAFF. As DNA, the CDR3 is TGTGCCAGCTCACCACCCCTAGGTGGTATGGGCACTGAAGCTTTCTTT.

This clonotype has just a few counts. This CDR3 reads CASSLPGSTDTQYF. CDR3 bases: TGTGCCAGCAGTTTACCGGGTAGCACAGATACGCAGTATTTT. J is TRBJ2-3 and V is TRBV12-3 or TRBV12-4; no clear D. The V and J ends lost 2 bases and 0 bases respectively, with 6 bases between them. The CDR3 covers 14 residues.

This clonotype was picked up many times. The chain is built from TRBV7-6 and TRBJ2-4; D is perhaps TRBD2 (7 bases). The CDR3 extends over 14 amino acids. Trimming cost V 2 bases and J 9 bases, with 14 bases left between them. CDR1 and CDR2 (germline): SGHVS, FNYEAQ. CDR3 region: CASSLYTGRGIQYF. DNA for the CDR3: TGTGCCAGCAGCTTATACACAGGGAGGGGCATTCAGTACTTC.

This clonotype showed up many times. The chain carries TRBV6-2 or TRBV6-3 and TRBJ2-2, with no clear D. CDR1 is MNHEY and CDR2 is SVGEGT in the germline V gene. V lost 5 bases, J lost 5 bases, and 9 bases lay in between. The CDR3 runs to 13 residues. The CDR3 protein is CASSEAPTGELFF. In DNA form, the CDR3 reads TGTGCCAGCAGTGAAGCACCAACCGGGGAGCTGTTTTTT.

This clonotype was seen ten or more times. The V gene is TRBV21-1, the J gene TRBJ1-5. TRBV21-1 is labeled a pseudogene. This CDR3 is 14 amino acids long. The CDR3 loop is CASSNKRWDQPQHF. CDR3 bases: TGTGCCAGCAGCAACAAAAGGTGGGATCAGCCCCAGCATTTT.

This clonotype has ten or more counts. This chain connects TRBV12-3 or TRBV12-4 to TRBJ2-2, with D perhaps assigned TRBD1 or TRBD2 (5 bases each). This CDR3 has 14 residues. Trimming pared 6 bases from V and 2 bases from J, leaving 10 bases between. DNA for the CDR3: TGTGCCAGCAGGATAGGGACCAACACCGGGGAGCTGTTTTTT. It yields the protein CASRIGTNTGELFF.

This clonotype appeared many times. This chain uses TRBV29-1 with TRBJ1-2; D is uncertain. The germline V gene encodes CDR1 SQVTM and CDR2 ANQGSEA. This CDR3 region has 11 residues. The V gene lost 2 bases and the J gene lost 4 bases, with 5 bases spanning the gap. The CDR3 reads CSVELRYGYTF. CDR3 nucleotides: TGCAGCGTTGAACTGCGCTATGGCTACACCTTC.

This clonotype was seen only a few times. The chain uses TRBV18 and TRBJ1-2; possibly TRBD1 for D (6 bases). Germline V gives CDR1 KGHSH, CDR2 LQKENI. CDR3 length equals 14 residues. Deletions cut 3 bases from V and 6 bases from J, with 14 bases between. CDR3 bases: TGTGCCAGCTCACCGGCAGGGGAAGTGCATGGCTACACCTTC. This encodes CASSPAGEVHGYTF.

In its sample, this clonotype ranks as medium-sized. This rearrangement joins TRBV7-2 to TRBJ2-3, with D uncertain. Germline assignment: CDR1 SGHTA and CDR2 FQGNSA. This CDR3 is 13 amino acids long. V lost 5 bases to trimming and J lost 7 bases, with 13 bases between them. In nucleotides, the CDR3 is TGTGCCAGCAGCCCTTCCGCGGTCTATACGCAGTATTTT. This codes for CASSPSAVYTQYF. Drawing the rest from reference TRBV7-2 and TRBJ2-3, the complete variable domain is GAGVSQSPSNKVTEKGKDVELRCDPISGHTALYWYRQSLGQGLEFLIYFQGNSAPDKSGLPSDRFSAERTGGSVSTLTIQRTQQEDSAVYLCASSPSAVYTQYFGPGTRLTVL.